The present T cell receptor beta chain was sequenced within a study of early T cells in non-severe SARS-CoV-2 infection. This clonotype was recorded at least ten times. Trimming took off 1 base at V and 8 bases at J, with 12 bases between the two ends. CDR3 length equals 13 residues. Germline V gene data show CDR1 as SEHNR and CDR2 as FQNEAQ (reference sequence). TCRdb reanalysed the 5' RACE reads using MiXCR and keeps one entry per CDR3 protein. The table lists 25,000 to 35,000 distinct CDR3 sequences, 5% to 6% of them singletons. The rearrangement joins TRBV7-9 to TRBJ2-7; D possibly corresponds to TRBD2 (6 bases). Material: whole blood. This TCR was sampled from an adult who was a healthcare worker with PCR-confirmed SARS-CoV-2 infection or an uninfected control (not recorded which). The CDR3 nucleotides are TGTGCCAGCAGCTTAGACCGGAGGGGCCAGCAGTACTTC. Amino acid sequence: CASSLDRRGQQYF.